The 21 T cell receptor beta chains given below trace back to one sample, sequenced in a study of T cells after posttransplantation cyclophosphamide. Sampled 1 year posttransplant, controls received myeloablative marrow transplants, methotrexate and a calcineurin inhibitor. Data came from immunoSEQ multiplex PCR; TCRdb stores just in-frame clones and leaves some out. The repertoire holds thousands of clones, with about 80% as singletons. The sequencing used PBMCs, collected after an allogeneic stem cell transplant with a calcineurin inhibitor and methotrexate. The receptors here all came from a male patient aged 40-50 years who received an allogeneic stem cell transplant from an unrelated donor, was CMV-positive, and had chronic GVHD only. Part of the T cells may come from the graft donor.

The chain recombines TRBV29-1 with TRBJ2-7, with 7 bases fitting TRBD1. Germline CDR1 and CDR2: SQVTM and ANQGSEA. The junction had 6 bases not matched to a gene; V was cut back by 6 bases and J by 4 bases. The CDR3 extends over 12 amino acids. The CDR3 here is CSVSGTAYEQYF. The CDR3 region has the DNA TGCAGCGTGTCCGGGACAGCTTACGAGCAGTACTTC.

In this sample, this clone turned up once. CDR3 bases: TGTGCCAGCAGTGAGACGGGACTTCCTAGCACAGATACGCAGTATTTT. Residues: CASSETGLPSTDTQYF. The chain couples TRBV2 to TRBJ2-3, with D maybe TRBD2 (6 bases). Between the trimmed V and J ends, which lost 3 bases and 0 bases, there was a span of 13 bases. Per germline, CDR1 SNHLY and CDR2 FYNNEI. This CDR3 spans 16 amino acids.

The chain joins TRBV9 to TRBJ2-5, with 8 bases identical to TRBD1. The CDR3 consists of 15 residues. CDR1 is SGDLS, CDR2 YYNGEE, per germline. Losses at the gene ends were 3 bases for V and 3 bases for J; bases not matched to a gene: 7. Written as DNA, the CDR3 is TGTGCCAGCAGCGCAGGACAGGGTCATAAAGAGACCCAGTACTTC. Residues: CASSAGQGHKETQYF.

This clone appeared a few times. This chain connects TRBV19 to TRBJ2-6, with D possibly being TRBD2 (5 bases). The CDR3 consists of 16 residues. The V and J ends lost 5 bases and 0 bases respectively, with 11 bases between them. Looked up from germline, CDR1 is LNHDA and CDR2 is SQIVND (reference sequence). CDR3 sequence (DNA): TGTGCCAGTAGTCCTTTAGCGAGCTCTGGGGCCAACGTCCTGACTTTC. This sequence encodes CASSPLASSGANVLTF.

The chain is built from TRBV29-1 and TRBJ1-4, with a possible D match to TRBD1 (5 bases). V gave up 7 bases and J gave up 3 bases, with 9 bases separating them. CDR3 length: 12 amino acids. Germline V gives CDR1 SQVTM, CDR2 ANQGSEA. The CDR3 DNA reads as TGCAGCGGTGTGGGGCCTAATGAAAAACTGTTTTTT. It yields the protein CSGVGPNEKLFF. Full variable domain (missing parts from reference TRBV29-1 and TRBJ1-4): SAVISQKPSRDICQRGTSLTIQCQVDSQVTMMFWYRQQPGQSLTLIATANQGSEATYESGFVIDKFPISRPNLTFSTLTVSNMSPEDSSIYLCSGVGPNEKLFFGSGTQLSVL.

CDR3 nucleotides: TGTGCCAGTAGTAAGGGACTAGCGGGAGTACGGAAGACCCAGTACTTC. It specifies CASSKGLAGVRKTQYF. V usage is TRBV19 and J usage is TRBJ2-5; 14 bases match TRBD2. The CDR3 length is 16 residues. V was clipped by 4 bases and J by 6 bases; unmatched bases: 7. CDR1 is LNHDA and CDR2 is SQIVND in the germline V gene (reference sequence). Variable domain in full (rest from reference TRBV19 and TRBJ2-5): DGGITQSPKYLFRKEGQNVTLSCEQNLNHDAMYWYRQDPGQGLRLIYYSQIVNDFQKGDIAEGYSVSREKKESFPLTVTSAQKNPTAFYLCASSKGLAGVRKTQYFGPGTRLLVL.

V and J are TRBV15 and TRBJ1-2; 8 bases match TRBD1. V shed 0 bases, J shed 7 bases, and the junction held 10 bases outside the gene matches. This CDR3 contains 16 residues. Germline CDR1 and CDR2: LNHNV and YYDKDF (reference sequence). The CDR3 loop is CATSRDNIRGLSGYTF. The CDR3 nucleotides are TGTGCCACCAGCAGAGATAACATCAGGGGGCTGAGTGGCTACACCTTC.

This chain connects TRBV4-1 to TRBJ2-1; TRBD2 matches 10 bases. This CDR3 is 17 amino acids long. Germline V lookup: CDR1 MGHRA, CDR2 YSYEKL. V trimming: 1 base; J trimming: 2 bases; junction bases outside the gene matches: 5. The CDR3 DNA follows: TGCGCCAGCAGCCAAGTTTTCCTAGCGGGGGCCTACAATGAGCAGTTCTTC. It specifies CASSQVFLAGAYNEQFF.

The V and J genes are TRBV4-2 and TRBJ2-7; 8 bases are shared with TRBD1. The CDR3 has 16 residues. The J segment lost 5 bases and the V segment lost 0 bases, leaving 9 bases of the junction unmatched. Germline-derived CDR1 and CDR2 are LGHNA and YNFKEQ. The DNA of the CDR3 is TGTGCCAGCAGCCAAGATATTTCCAGGGGGCGGAACGAGCAGTACTTC. Encoded protein: CASSQDISRGRNEQYF.

This clone has more than one count but fewer than ten. The chain is built from TRBV5-1 and TRBJ2-6; D unclear. The CDR3 is 16 residues long. Looked up from germline, CDR1 is SGHRS and CDR2 is YFSETQ. The ends were cut back, 0 bases at V and 0 bases at J, with 7 bases in the middle. In nucleotides, the CDR3 is TGCGCCAGCAGCTTGGGCGAATACTCTGGGGCCAACGTCCTGACTTTC. Protein sequence: CASSLGEYSGANVLTF.

The chain carries TRBV5-6 and TRBJ1-5; no definite D call. Germline V gene sequence: CDR1 SGHDT, CDR2 YYEEEE. The V end lost 6 bases, the J end lost 1 base, and 14 bases lay between the germline ends. This CDR3 region has 15 residues. The CDR3 reads CASTPTGGSNQPQHF. CDR3 coding DNA: TGTGCCAGCACCCCGACTGGAGGAAGCAATCAGCCCCAGCATTTT. Based on the CDR3 plus reference TRBV5-6 and TRBJ1-5, the full variable domain is DAGVTQSPTHLIKTRGQQVTLRCSPKSGHDTVSWYQQALGQGPQFIFQYYEEEERQRGNFPDRFSGHQFPNYSSELNVNALLLGDSALYLCASTPTGGSNQPQHFGDGTRLSIL.

The chain joins TRBV2 to TRBJ1-1, with unresolved D. CDR1 is SNHLY, CDR2 FYNNEI, per germline. The length of the CDR3 is 13 residues. Trimming took 2 bases from V and 4 from J, leaving 8 bases between them. The CDR3 sequence: CASSEFSSTEAFF. The DNA of the CDR3 is TGTGCCAGCAGTGAATTTTCGAGCACTGAAGCTTTCTTT.

This clone appeared a few times. The rearrangement joins TRBV10-3 to TRBJ2-7; D is possibly TRBD1 (5 bases). The germline V gene encodes CDR1 ENHRY and CDR2 SYGVKD. Trimming cost V 2 bases and J 12 bases, with 20 bases left between them. The CDR3 runs to 14 residues. The CDR3 loop reads CAISEQGAFPRLYF. The CDR3 DNA sequence: TGTGCCATCAGTGAGCAAGGGGCCTTCCCTCGGTTGTACTTC.

This CDR3 is CASSQSSGAIYGYTF. CDR3 DNA sequence: TGTGCCAGCAGCCAATCGTCAGGGGCGATCTATGGCTACACCTTC. The chain recombines TRBV16 with TRBJ1-2; perhaps TRBD1 as D (6 bases). The germline CDR1 and CDR2 sequences are KGHSY and FQNENV. Trimming took off 0 bases at V and 4 bases at J, with 12 bases between the two ends. This CDR3 is 15 amino acids long.

This chain links TRBV6-5 with TRBJ2-3; 9 bases agree with TRBD2. The J segment lost 1 base and the V segment lost 3 bases, leaving 2 bases of the junction unmatched. Germline CDR1 MNHEY, CDR2 SVGAGI. This CDR3 contains 15 residues. The CDR3 DNA sequence: TGTGCCAGCAGTTATCGGACTAGCGGCACAGATACGCAGTATTTT. Protein sequence: CASSYRTSGTDTQYF.

This chain uses TRBV19 with TRBJ2-7; D is uncertain. CDR1 and CDR2 (germline): LNHDA, SQIVND (reference sequence). The V end lost 3 bases, the J end lost 0 bases, and 6 bases lay between the germline ends. This CDR3 is 13 amino acids long. As DNA, the CDR3 is TGTGCCAGTAGTATTGACACCTCCTACGAGCAGTACTTC. Its protein product is CASSIDTSYEQYF.

J is TRBJ2-6 and V is TRBV4-3; D possibly corresponds to TRBD2 (6 bases). The V end was cut by 0 bases, the J end by 3 bases, with 18 bases between. The germline V gene encodes CDR1 LGHNA and CDR2 YSLEER. The CDR3 contains 19 residues. The CDR3 coding sequence is TGCGCCAGCAGCCAAGATATGAGGACTACCTCCTTTGGGGCCAACGTCCTGACTTTC. Its translation is CASSQDMRTTSFGANVLTF.

The genes are TRBV7-2 and TRBJ2-6; D call uncertain. Trimming removed 5 bases at V and 4 bases at J, with 9 bases between. Germline V CDR1 and CDR2: SGHTA, FQGNSA. CDR3 size: 14 residues. CDR3 bases: TGTGCCAGCAGCCCCCCCTCCGGGGCCAACGTCCTGACTTTC. Translation gives CASSPPSGANVLTF.

This chain connects TRBV7-2 to TRBJ2-5; 8 nucleotides align to TRBD2. V was clipped by 5 bases and J by 10 bases; unmatched bases: 12. Germline values: CDR1 SGHTA, CDR2 FQGNSA. The CDR3 length is 14 residues. CDR3 nucleotides: TGTGCCAGCAGCGTGACCGGGACCCGGGGGGGCCAGTACTTC. This codes for CASSVTGTRGGQYF.

CDR3 protein: CASSLVRGGEQFF. CDR3 bases: TGTGCCAGCAGTCTAGTCCGCGGGGGTGAGCAGTTCTTC. This chain connects TRBV6-6 to TRBJ2-1; 7 bases match TRBD2. This CDR3 has 13 residues. The V and J ends lost 5 bases and 9 bases, in that order; junction bases with no gene match: 7. Germline V gives CDR1 MNHNY, CDR2 SVGAGI (reference sequence).

The genes are TRBV11-2 and TRBJ1-1; TRBD1 aligns across 10 bases. V gave up 4 bases and J gave up 4 bases; unmatched junction bases: 6. CDR1 SGHAT and CDR2 FQNNGV come from the germline V gene. The length of the CDR3 is 15 residues. The CDR3 nucleotides read TGTGCCAGCAGCTCCTGGACAGGGGGTAGCACTGAAGCTTTCTTT. The encoded protein is CASSSWTGGSTEAFF.